Below are 4 T cell receptor beta chains sequenced from a single sample in a study of blood T cell repertoires in COVID-19. Produced via immunoSEQ multiplex PCR; TCRdb's table is partial and in-frame only. This table holds some 210,000 clones, approximately 85% found once. The sequenced sample was peripheral blood. These receptor sequences come from a woman aged 45-59 years with active or convalescent COVID-19.

This sequence joins TRBV7-7 and TRBJ2-3, with 7 bases that match TRBD2. From germline, CDR1 is SSHAT and CDR2 FNYEAQ (reference sequence). CDR3 length: 13 amino acids. The V and J ends lost 5 bases and 9 bases, in that order; junction bases with no gene match: 8. The CDR3 DNA sequence: TGTGCCAGCAGCGCTGGACTAGATCAGACGCAGTATTTT. It is translated as CASSAGLDQTQYF. Full variable domain (missing parts from reference TRBV7-7 and TRBJ2-3): GAGVSQSPRYKVTKRGQDVTLRCDPISSHATLYWYQQALGQGPEFLTYFNYEAQPDKSGLPSDRFSAERPEGSISTLTIQRTEQRDSAMYRCASSAGLDQTQYFGPGTRLTVL.

This chain connects TRBV19 to TRBJ1-5, with TRBD1 matching over 11 bases. V gave up 7 bases and J gave up 7 bases; unmatched junction bases: 12. In germline, CDR1 is LNHDA, CDR2 SQIVND (reference sequence). This CDR3 has 16 amino acids. The CDR3 protein is CASTHRWTGGEQPQHF. CDR3 DNA: TGTGCCAGTACCCATCGGTGGACAGGGGGCGAACAGCCCCAGCATTTT.

This clone was detected only a few times. This chain uses TRBV4-1 with TRBJ2-2; D is unclear. V was shortened by 0 bases and J by 0 bases, with 14 bases between the two germline ends. This CDR3 has 18 residues. Germline V gives CDR1 MGHRA, CDR2 YSYEKL. In DNA, the CDR3 is TGCGCCAGCAGCCAAGACGGAAGAGGCGCCGCGAACACCGGGGAGCTGTTTTTT. Its translation: CASSQDGRGAANTGELFF.

This clone was detected only once. The chain joins TRBV5-1 to TRBJ1-1; TRBD1 matches at 8 bases. The CDR3 runs to 16 residues. Trimming took 4 bases from V and 2 from J; bases not matched to a gene: 10. Germline CDR1 and CDR2: SGHRS and YFSETQ. The CDR3 is CASSARGRGDNTEAFF. The CDR3 DNA is TGCGCCAGCAGCGCCAGGGGGCGAGGAGACAACACTGAAGCTTTCTTT.